This TCR beta chain was captured by sequencing in a study of T cells in Graves' hyperthyroidism and ophthalmopathy. Broader study findings: Most expanded thyroid clonotypes above 0.001 recurred in blood.

Amplified TCR beta CDR3 regions came from RNA transcripts. Initially, a first-round RT-PCR of the TCR CDR3 employed the HTBI primer set. MiXCR, applied by TCRdb to the multiplex PCR reads, yields one record per CDR3 protein. The repertoire has 250,000 to 300,000 distinct CDR3 sequences, approximately 18% of them found once; the top ten carry under 45%. The study excluded patients with uncontrolled infection, other autoimmune disease, pregnancy or lactation. The CDR3 is 18 amino acids. Looked up from germline, CDR1 is SGHAT and CDR2 is FQNNGV. V lost 5 bases, J lost 0 bases, and 6 bases stayed unmatched. This clonotype was detected many times. Its specificity is unknown.

V gene TRBV11-2 combines with J gene TRBJ2-3; 15 bases match TRBD2. This receptor was obtained from a man aged 45-60 years with Graves' ophthalmopathy. The sequenced material came from blood. CDR3 protein: CASSLGLAGGRSTDTQYF. As DNA, the CDR3 is TGTGCCAGCAGCCTCGGACTAGCGGGAGGGCGCAGCACAGATACGCAGTATTTT.